One sample yielded the 9 T cell receptor beta chains listed below, sequenced in a study of blood T cell repertoires in COVID-19. Generated by immunoSEQ multiplex PCR, the TCRdb table keeps only in-frame clones and is missing some. The repertoire holds 95,000 to 150,000 clones, with almost 90% as singletons. What was sequenced was peripheral blood. The receptors stem from a woman aged 50 to 60 with active or convalescent COVID-19.

The genes are TRBV7-8 and TRBJ2-7; TRBD2 is a possible D gene (5 bases). The CDR3 is made up of 16 amino acids. Germline loops: CDR1 SGHVS, CDR2 FQNEAQ. V was shortened by 5 bases and J by 0 bases, with 17 bases between the two germline ends. The CDR3 bases are TGTGCCAGCAGCCCCTATTCCGGGGAAAGCTCCTACGAGCAGTACTTC. Its protein product is CASSPYSGESSYEQYF.

The V call is TRBV5-4, the J call TRBJ2-2, with TRBD2 matching over 12 bases. The V segment lost 0 bases and the J segment 6 bases; nucleotides outside the gene matches: 3. This CDR3 comprises 16 residues. CDR1 and CDR2 from the germline V gene are SGHNT and YYREEE (reference sequence). The CDR3, as DNA: TGTGCCAGCAGCTTGGATTCTAGCGGGAGGGCCGGGGAGCTGTTTTTT. This encodes CASSLDSSGRAGELFF.

The chain uses TRBV27 and TRBJ2-2, with 11 nucleotides matching TRBD2. Trimming took 5 bases from V and 6 from J; bases not matched to a gene: 14. This CDR3 is 18 amino acids long. Germline CDR1 reads MNHEY; CDR2 reads SMNVEV (reference sequence). In DNA form, the CDR3 reads TGTGCCAGCAGTCACCGCCCTACTAGCGGGAGTACGTCCGGGGAGCTGTTTTTT. It specifies CASSHRPTSGSTSGELFF.

V gene TRBV3-1 (or the pseudogene TRBV3-2) combines with J gene TRBJ2-1, with 9 bases matching TRBD2. Unmatched junction bases numbered 13, after V lost 4 bases and J lost 0 bases. Germline V gene sequence: CDR1 LGHDT, CDR2 YNNKEL (reference sequence). The CDR3 extends over 19 amino acids. In DNA, the CDR3 is TGTGCCAGCAGCCTTTGCGAGCGGGAGGCCAATAGCTCCTACAATGAGCAGTTCTTC. This encodes CASSLCEREANSSYNEQFF.

The sample holds one count of this clone. J is TRBJ2-7 and V is TRBV6-1; TRBD2 is a possible D gene (6 bases). V lost 4 bases, J lost 5 bases, and 21 bases lay in between. The germline V gene has CDR1 MNHNS and CDR2 SASEGT. The CDR3 consists of 16 residues. Written as DNA, the CDR3 is TGTGCCAGCAGTGGTACTCCGGGACTTAAATCGGACGAGCAGTACTTC. Translating it yields CASSGTPGLKSDEQYF.

The V and J genes are TRBV6-2 or TRBV6-3 and TRBJ2-5; TRBD2 agrees at 9 bases. This CDR3 has 17 residues. After removal of 6 bases from V and 5 bases from J, the junction contained 16 bases not matched to a gene. CDR1 is MNHEY, CDR2 SVGEGT, per germline. This CDR3 reads CASSLTSGLAWSETQYF. CDR3 coding DNA: TGTGCCAGCAGCCTAACGTCGGGACTAGCCTGGTCGGAGACCCAGTACTTC.

V gene TRBV10-3 combines with J gene TRBJ2-1; tentative D call: TRBD1 (6 bases). CDR1 and CDR2 (germline): ENHRY, SYGVKD. This CDR3 has 15 amino acids. V was trimmed by 5 bases and J by 7 bases, leaving 18 bases between them. In DNA, the CDR3 is TGTGCCATCAGTCTACAGGGTATTGAGTTAAATGAGCAGTTCTTC. This codes for CAISLQGIELNEQFF.

This clone came up once. Its ends do not fully match the called genes, so a read error is possible. The CDR3 reads CASSSQGTNTQYF. The CDR3 DNA follows: TGTGCCAGCAGCTCTCAGGGCACAAATACGCAGTATTTT. The rearrangement uses TRBV7-3 and TRBJ2-3; weak D call: TRBD1 (5 bases). The CDR3 contains 13 residues. Germline CDR1 is SGHTA and CDR2 is FQGTGA.

This rearrangement joins TRBV7-2 to TRBJ2-1; 9 positions match TRBD1. Germline V CDR1 and CDR2: SGHTA, FQGNSA. V gave up 4 bases and J gave up 2 bases; unmatched junction bases: 3. The length of the CDR3 is 15 residues. CDR3 region: CASSSGTGPYNEQFF. The DNA for the CDR3 is TGTGCCAGCAGCTCCGGGACAGGGCCCTACAATGAGCAGTTCTTC.